The 23 T cell receptor beta chains listed next were all sequenced from one sample in a study of blood T cell repertoires in COVID-19. Here immunoSEQ multiplex PCR was the method, and the copy in TCRdb shows in-frame clones only, minus some. The repertoire holds a few hundred thousand clones, with roughly 86% as singletons. The sample consisted of PBMCs or T cells enriched from blood (not recorded which). The receptor set was obtained from a woman under 40 who had recovered from COVID-19.

The rearrangement joins TRBV19 to TRBJ1-1; tentatively, D is TRBD1 (5 bases). V gave up 3 bases and J gave up 2 bases, with 10 bases separating them. The CDR3 length is 14 residues. Germline-derived CDR1 and CDR2 are LNHDA and SQIVND (reference sequence). CDR3 region: CASSMQGPNTEAFF. DNA of the CDR3: TGTGCCAGTAGTATGCAGGGTCCCAACACTGAAGCTTTCTTT.

J is TRBJ1-4 and V is TRBV4-1; 7 bases match TRBD1. J was trimmed by 10 bases and V by 5 bases; bases with no gene match: 10. CDR1 and CDR2 (germline): MGHRA, YSYEKL. The CDR3 consists of 14 residues. CDR3 sequence (DNA): TGCGCCAGCAGCACCCGGGACAGCGAAAGAAAACTGTTTTTT. The encoded protein is CASSTRDSERKLFF.

J is TRBJ2-7 and V is TRBV3-1 (or the pseudogene TRBV3-2); D possibly corresponds to TRBD2 (5 bases). CDR1 is LGHDT and CDR2 is YNNKEL in the germline V gene (reference sequence). CDR3 length: 15 amino acids. Trimming cost V 1 base and J 2 bases, with 12 bases left between them. The CDR3 is CASSQVAGLTYEQYF. CDR3 DNA: TGTGCCAGCAGCCAAGTGGCGGGTCTAACCTACGAGCAGTACTTC.

V and J are TRBV7-3 and TRBJ2-1, with D tentatively TRBD2 (7 bases). Germline V gives CDR1 SGHTA, CDR2 FQGTGA. The germline V and J ends were trimmed by 5 bases and 2 bases, with 16 bases remaining between them. The CDR3 covers 16 residues. The CDR3, as DNA: TGTGCCAGCAGCCCCCGGGGGGCGCAAACCTACAATGAGCAGTTCTTC. Translated: CASSPRGAQTYNEQFF.

The V call is TRBV28, the J call TRBJ2-3; TRBD2 matches 8 bases. The J segment lost 0 bases and the V segment lost 9 bases, leaving 17 bases of the junction unmatched. The CDR3 runs to 18 residues. CDR1 is MDHEN, CDR2 SYDVKM, per germline. In nucleotides, the CDR3 is TGTGCCAGTACCTTTATGGTAAATAGCGGGACTAGCACAGATACGCAGTATTTT. Translation gives CASTFMVNSGTSTDTQYF. Drawing the rest from reference TRBV28 and TRBJ2-3, the complete variable domain is DVKVTQSSRYLVKRTGEKVFLECVQDMDHENMFWYRQDPGLGLRLIYFSYDVKMKEKGDIPEGYSVSREKKERFSLILESASTNQTSMYLCASTFMVNSGTSTDTQYFGPGTRLTVL.

The chain recombines TRBV12-5 with TRBJ2-2; a possible D gene is TRBD1 (6 bases). V was cut by 9 bases and J by 1 base, with 18 bases left in between. CDR1 and CDR2 (germline): LGHNT, FRNRAP. The CDR3 contains 16 residues. CDR3 DNA sequence: TGTGCTAGCGGCGTCGTGGGGGCCCTGAACACCGGGGAGCTGTTTTTT. Translation: CASGVVGALNTGELFF. The whole variable domain, remainder taken from reference TRBV12-5 and TRBJ2-2, is DARVTQTPRHKVTEMGQEVTMRCQPILGHNTVFWYRQTMMQGLELLAYFRNRAPLDDSGMPKDRFSAEMPDATLATLKIQPSEPRDSAVYFCASGVVGALNTGELFFGEGSRLTVL.

The chain links TRBV11-2 to TRBJ2-1; TRBD1 agrees at 11 bases. The CDR3 is 16 residues long. Germline CDR1 reads SGHAT; CDR2 reads FQNNGV. J was trimmed by 4 bases and V by 1 base; bases with no gene match: 3. In nucleotides, the CDR3 is TGTGCCAGCAGCTTAGGGACAGGGGGCTTATACAATGAGCAGTTCTTC. Encoded protein: CASSLGTGGLYNEQFF.

Only one count was recorded for this clone. The sample contains more than one DNA sequence encoding this CDR3. The chain combines TRBV18 with TRBJ2-5; tentative D call: TRBD2 (5 bases). Germline loops: CDR1 KGHSH, CDR2 LQKENI. The V and J ends lost 1 base and 3 bases respectively, with 9 bases between them. There are 14 residues in the CDR3. CDR3 DNA: TGTGCCAGCTCACCACTCGCCGGGAAAGAGACCCAGTACTTC. Its protein product is CASSPLAGKETQYF.

This chain connects TRBV7-3 to TRBJ2-1; D is perhaps TRBD2 (5 bases). The CDR3 consists of 14 residues. In germline, CDR1 is SGHTA, CDR2 FQGTGA. With 5 bases removed from V and 0 bases from J, the gap between germline ends came to 8 bases. The CDR3 sequence: CASSPGLSYNEQFF. The CDR3 DNA follows: TGTGCCAGCAGCCCAGGACTCTCCTACAATGAGCAGTTCTTC.

V is TRBV18 and J is TRBJ1-2, with D unclear. The CDR3 has 13 amino acids. V lost 4 bases to trimming and J lost 3 bases, with 9 bases between them. CDR1 is KGHSH, CDR2 LQKENI, per germline. CDR3 residues: CASSRGLDYGYTF. CDR3 DNA sequence: TGTGCCAGCTCACGAGGACTCGACTATGGCTACACCTTC.

The chain uses TRBV12-3 or TRBV12-4 and TRBJ2-7; D may be TRBD2 (6 bases). The CDR3 covers 13 residues. V gave up 4 bases and J gave up 7 bases, with 14 bases separating them. The CDR3 DNA sequence: TGTGCCAGCAGTTACCGGGACTCCCAGGAGCAGTACTTC. Its translation: CASSYRDSQEQYF.

The gene calls are TRBV3-1 (or the pseudogene TRBV3-2) and TRBJ1-6; 12 nucleotides align to TRBD1. V gave up 0 bases and J gave up 7 bases; unmatched junction bases: 7. Germline V CDR1 and CDR2: LGHDT, YNNKEL (reference sequence). The CDR3 sequence is 18 residues long. The CDR3 bases are TGTGCCAGCAGCCAAGAAGGGACAGGGGGCAGTCGGAATTCACCCCTCCACTTT. Amino acids: CASSQEGTGGSRNSPLHF.

This chain joins TRBV6-5 and TRBJ1-2; maybe TRBD1 (5 bases). V was trimmed by 3 bases and J by 4 bases, leaving 9 bases between them. Per the germline V gene, CDR1 is MNHEY and CDR2 is SVGAGI. The CDR3 is 13 residues long. The CDR3 DNA reads TGTGCCAGCAGTTATGGGGGGACCTATGGCTACACCTTC. This sequence encodes CASSYGGTYGYTF.

The chain joins TRBV6-5 to TRBJ1-1, with D tentatively TRBD1 (5 bases). The V end was cut by 6 bases, the J end by 4 bases, with 12 bases between. The CDR3 runs 13 residues. Germline CDR1 reads MNHEY; CDR2 reads SVGAGI. For the CDR3, the DNA is TGTGCCAGCAGGCGGCAGGGTGGCACTGAAGCTTTCTTT. This codes for CASRRQGGTEAFF.

V and J are TRBV9 and TRBJ2-7; TRBD1 might be the D (6 bases). Trimming took 3 bases from V and 5 from J, leaving 18 bases between them. This CDR3 comprises 15 residues. Per the germline V gene, CDR1 is SGDLS and CDR2 is YYNGEE. CDR3 amino acids: CASSAQGQGRNEQYF. The CDR3 region has the DNA TGTGCCAGCAGCGCCCAGGGTCAGGGGCGAAACGAGCAGTACTTC.

The chain is built from TRBV24-1 and TRBJ2-1, with a weak D call TRBD2 (5 bases). Germline assignment: CDR1 KGHDR and CDR2 SFDVKD. The CDR3 is 16 amino acids. Trimming stripped 7 bases from V and 0 bases from J, with 15 bases between. The CDR3 reads CATSSGGIISYNEQFF. The CDR3 coding sequence is TGTGCCACCAGCTCAGGAGGAATCATCTCCTACAATGAGCAGTTCTTC.

V gene TRBV6-5 combines with J gene TRBJ1-1; 9 nucleotides match TRBD1. The length of the CDR3 is 13 residues. Germline V lookup: CDR1 MNHEY, CDR2 SVGAGI. The trim removed 5 bases at V and 7 bases at J, leaving 5 bases unmatched. In nucleotides, the CDR3 is TGTGCCAGCAGTCGAAGACAGGGGGGTGAAGCTTTCTTT. This encodes CASSRRQGGEAFF.

This clone appeared once. J is TRBJ1-2 and V is TRBV10-3; the D is unclear. CDR3 length: 12 amino acids. CDR1 and CDR2 from the germline V gene are ENHRY and SYGVKD. Trimming left V 6 bases short and J 6 bases short, with 11 bases between. Here the CDR3 DNA reads TGTGCCATCAGCGGATCCGGGGATGGCTACACCTTC. Its protein is CAISGSGDGYTF.

A single count supports this clone. The chain is built from TRBV30 and TRBJ1-1; unclear D gene. The CDR3 has 12 amino acids. Deletions cut 3 bases from V and 4 bases from J, with 9 bases between. The germline V gene encodes CDR1 GTSNPN and CDR2 SVGIG (reference sequence). The CDR3: CAWRGGFTEAFF. The CDR3 nucleotides read TGTGCCTGGAGAGGCGGTTTCACTGAAGCTTTCTTT.

The CDR3 nucleotides read TGTGCCACCAGTGATTCGGTGAGGTGGGAGACCCAGTACTTC. Protein sequence: CATSDSVRWETQYF. The chain couples TRBV24-1 to TRBJ2-5; D ambiguous. The CDR3 contains 14 residues. From germline, CDR1 is KGHDR and CDR2 SFDVKD. Trimming took 2 bases from V and 5 from J, leaving 11 bases between them.

In its sample, this clone was seen once. CDR3 amino acids: CASSVVTGGFAGELFF. The CDR3, as DNA: TGTGCCAGCAGTGTGGTAACAGGGGGCTTCGCCGGGGAGCTGTTTTTT. The chain uses TRBV2 and TRBJ2-2; TRBD1 agrees at 9 bases. The germline V gene has CDR1 SNHLY and CDR2 FYNNEI. V lost 4 bases, J lost 6 bases, and 9 bases stayed unmatched. CDR3 size: 16 residues. Based on the CDR3 plus reference TRBV2 and TRBJ2-2, the full variable domain is EPEVTQTPSHQVTQMGQEVILRCVPISNHLYFYWYRQILGQKVEFLVSFYNNEISEKSEIFDDQFSVERPDGSNFTLKIRSTKLEDSAMYFCASSVVTGGFAGELFFGEGSRLTVL.

The chain carries TRBV6-5 and TRBJ1-2; 9 bases fit TRBD1. The CDR3 contains 14 residues. Germline CDR1 and CDR2: MNHEY and SVGAGI. Trimming removed 6 bases from V and 7 bases from J; junction bases left unmatched: 9. The chain's CDR3 is CASRRDRVLSGYTF. The CDR3 bases are TGTGCCAGCAGACGGGACAGGGTTTTGTCTGGCTACACCTTC.

The V and J genes are TRBV6-2 or TRBV6-3 and TRBJ2-7; 11 bases fit TRBD1. The CDR3 has 14 residues. V shed 5 bases and J 5 bases; nucleotides not matched to a gene: 5. Per germline, CDR1 MNHEY and CDR2 SVGEGT. CDR3 region: CASSTDRGRNEQYF. In DNA, the CDR3 is TGTGCCAGCAGTACGGACAGGGGGCGCAACGAGCAGTACTTC.